This entry features one TCR beta chain sequence. Source study methods: Scientists estimated how many nucleated cells there were by amplifying reference gene primers. The method was immunoSEQ multiplex PCR; TCRdb's version includes in-frame clones alone and lacks a portion of them. V and J calls and clone size are as listed in that table; D and trimming were resolved from the DNA. This sample has around 240,000 clones, with approximately 83% found just once. The sample is drawn from a study of blood T cell repertoires in COVID-19. On the study more broadly: COVID-19 samples collected from the United States, Italy and Spain covered acute and convalescent phases. PBMCs, B-cell-depleted T cells, or T cells were the source of the cDNA or gDNA that made up the material.

The CDR3 is 15 amino acids. V gave up 3 bases and J gave up 0 bases, with 11 bases separating them. Looked up from germline, CDR1 is LNHDA and CDR2 is SQIVND (reference sequence). The TCR comes from a woman under 40 who had recovered from COVID-19. The sequencing input was peripheral blood. This chain uses TRBV19 with TRBJ1-1; D unresolved. Here the CDR3 DNA reads TGTGCCAGTAGTATGAACAGCCATATGAACACTGAAGCTTTCTTT. Its translation is CASSMNSHMNTEAFF.